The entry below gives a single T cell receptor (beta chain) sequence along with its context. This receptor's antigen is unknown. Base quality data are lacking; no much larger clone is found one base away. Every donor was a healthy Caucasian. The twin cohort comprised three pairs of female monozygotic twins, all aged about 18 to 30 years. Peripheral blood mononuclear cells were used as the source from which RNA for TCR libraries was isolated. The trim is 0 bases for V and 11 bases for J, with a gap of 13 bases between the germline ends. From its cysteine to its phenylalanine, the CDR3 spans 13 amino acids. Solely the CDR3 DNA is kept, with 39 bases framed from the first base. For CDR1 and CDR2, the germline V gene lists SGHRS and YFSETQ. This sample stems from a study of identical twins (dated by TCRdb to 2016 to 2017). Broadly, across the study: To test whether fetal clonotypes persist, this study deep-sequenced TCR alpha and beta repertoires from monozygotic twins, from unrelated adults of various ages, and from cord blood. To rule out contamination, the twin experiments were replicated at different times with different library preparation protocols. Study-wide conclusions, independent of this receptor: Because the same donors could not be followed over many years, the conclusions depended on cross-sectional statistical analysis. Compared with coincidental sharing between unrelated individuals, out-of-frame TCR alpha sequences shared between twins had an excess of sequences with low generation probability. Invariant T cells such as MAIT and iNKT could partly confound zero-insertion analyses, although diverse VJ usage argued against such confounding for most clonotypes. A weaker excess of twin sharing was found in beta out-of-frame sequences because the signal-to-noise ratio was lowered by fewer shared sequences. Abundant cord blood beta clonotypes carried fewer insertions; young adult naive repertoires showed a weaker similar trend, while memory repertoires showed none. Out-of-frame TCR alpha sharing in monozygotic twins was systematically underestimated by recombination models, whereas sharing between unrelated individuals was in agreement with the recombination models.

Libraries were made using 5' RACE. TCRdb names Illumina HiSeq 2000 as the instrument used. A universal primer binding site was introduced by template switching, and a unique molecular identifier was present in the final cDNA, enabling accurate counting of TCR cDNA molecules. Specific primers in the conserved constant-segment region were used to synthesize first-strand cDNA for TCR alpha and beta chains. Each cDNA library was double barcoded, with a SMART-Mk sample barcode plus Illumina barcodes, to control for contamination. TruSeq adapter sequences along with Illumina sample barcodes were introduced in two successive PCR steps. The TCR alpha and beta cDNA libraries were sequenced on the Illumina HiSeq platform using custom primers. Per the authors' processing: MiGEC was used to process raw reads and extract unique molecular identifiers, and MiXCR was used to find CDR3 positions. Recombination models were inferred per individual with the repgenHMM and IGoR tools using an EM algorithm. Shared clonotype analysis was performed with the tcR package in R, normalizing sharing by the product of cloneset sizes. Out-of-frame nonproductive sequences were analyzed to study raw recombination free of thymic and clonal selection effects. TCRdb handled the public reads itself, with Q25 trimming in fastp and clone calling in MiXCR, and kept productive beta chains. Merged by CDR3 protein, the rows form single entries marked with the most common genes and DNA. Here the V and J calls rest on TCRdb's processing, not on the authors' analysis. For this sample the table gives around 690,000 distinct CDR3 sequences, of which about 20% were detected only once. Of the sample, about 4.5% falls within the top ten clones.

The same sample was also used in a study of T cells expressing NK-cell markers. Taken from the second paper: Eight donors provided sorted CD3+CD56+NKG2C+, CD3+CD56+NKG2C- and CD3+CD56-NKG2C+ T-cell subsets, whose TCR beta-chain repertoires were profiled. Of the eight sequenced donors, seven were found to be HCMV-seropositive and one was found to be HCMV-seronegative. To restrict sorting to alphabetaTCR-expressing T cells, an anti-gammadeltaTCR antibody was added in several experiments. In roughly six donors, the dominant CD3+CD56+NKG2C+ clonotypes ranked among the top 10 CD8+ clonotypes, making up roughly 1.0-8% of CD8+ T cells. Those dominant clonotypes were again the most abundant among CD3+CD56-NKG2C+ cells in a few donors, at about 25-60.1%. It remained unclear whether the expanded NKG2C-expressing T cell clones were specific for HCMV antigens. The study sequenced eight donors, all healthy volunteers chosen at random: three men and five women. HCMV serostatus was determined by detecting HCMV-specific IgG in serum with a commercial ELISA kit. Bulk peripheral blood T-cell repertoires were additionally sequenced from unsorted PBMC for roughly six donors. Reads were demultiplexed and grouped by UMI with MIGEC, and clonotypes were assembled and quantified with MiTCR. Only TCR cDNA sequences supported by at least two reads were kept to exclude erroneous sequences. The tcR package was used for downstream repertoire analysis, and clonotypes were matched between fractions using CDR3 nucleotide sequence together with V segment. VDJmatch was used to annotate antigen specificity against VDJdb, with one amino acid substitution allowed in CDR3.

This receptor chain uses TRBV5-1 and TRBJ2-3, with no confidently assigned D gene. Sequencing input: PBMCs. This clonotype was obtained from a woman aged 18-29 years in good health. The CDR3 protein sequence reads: CASSLAYSEMQYF. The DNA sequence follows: TGCGCCAGCAGCTTGGCGTACAGCGAGATGCAGTATTTT.